The 17 T cell receptor beta chains presented below share a single source sample, sequenced in a study of cytomegalovirus exposure and HLA in healthy donors. 13 Jbeta primers and 60 Vbeta primers were used for the PCR. Profiling relied on immunoSEQ multiplex PCR, and the TCRdb table lists in-frame clones only, not all of them. Of more than 85,000 clones in the sample, 75% to 90% are singletons; the top ten hold 6.9%. What was sequenced was PBMCs. These receptors were obtained from a man aged 25-40 years in good health and CMV-seropositive.

This clone was seen once. One end of the junction does not line up with germline, which may come from a read error. J is TRBJ1-2 and V is TRBV7-9; tentative D call: TRBD1 (5 bases). The CDR3 is 12 residues long. Germline assignment: CDR1 SEHNR and CDR2 FQNEAQ (reference sequence). CDR3: CASSRSDRRDSF. DNA of the CDR3: TGTGCCAGCAGCCGCAGCGACAGACGTGACAGCTTC.

The chain is built from TRBV4-2 and TRBJ1-2; a possible D gene is TRBD1 (5 bases). Germline CDR1 and CDR2: LGHNA and YNFKEQ. CDR3 size: 15 residues. Trimming pared 4 bases from V and 0 bases from J, leaving 12 bases between. CDR3: CASSRQTETNYGYTF. Here the CDR3 DNA reads TGTGCCAGCAGCCGACAGACAGAAACTAACTATGGCTACACCTTC.

The V and J genes are TRBV7-2 and TRBJ2-7; TRBD1 might be the D (5 bases). Germline V gene data show CDR1 as SGHTA and CDR2 as FQGNSA. V dropped 1 base and J dropped 5 bases, with 12 bases sitting between them. The CDR3 extends over 14 amino acids. As DNA, the CDR3 is TGTGCCAGCAGCTTAGGGGGCAGGGCCGACGAGCAGTACTTC. Its protein is CASSLGGRADEQYF.

The genes are TRBV7-6 and TRBJ1-3; 7 positions agree with TRBD1. V dropped 5 bases and J dropped 0; count of bases not matched to a gene: 7. CDR3 length: 16 amino acids. Germline assignment: CDR1 SGHVS and CDR2 FNYEAQ. The CDR3 sequence is CASSQMTGPSGNTIYF. CDR3 bases: TGTGCCAGCAGCCAGATGACAGGGCCCTCTGGAAACACCATATATTTT.

The chain couples TRBV30 to TRBJ1-1; TRBD1 matches 12 bases. With 6 bases clipped from V and 0 bases from J, the junction kept 8 bases outside the gene matches. This CDR3 comprises 16 residues. The germline V gene has CDR1 GTSNPN and CDR2 SVGIG (reference sequence). The CDR3 bases are TGTGCCTGCGTCTCCCGGGACAGGGGGCTGAACACTGAAGCTTTCTTT. Its translation: CACVSRDRGLNTEAFF.

This chain uses TRBV11-2 with TRBJ1-6; weak D call: TRBD1 (5 bases). The CDR3 consists of 13 residues. Trimming removed 2 bases from V and 9 bases from J, with 8 bases in between. The germline gives CDR1 SGHAT, CDR2 FQNNGV. CDR3: CASSLNRFSPLHF. Written as DNA, the CDR3 is TGTGCCAGCAGCTTAAACAGGTTTTCACCCCTCCACTTT. The full variable domain, with the rest looked up from reference TRBV11-2 and TRBJ1-6, is EAGVAQSPRYKIIEKRQSVAFWCNPISGHATLYWYQQILGQGPKLLIQFQNNGVVDDSQLPKDRFSAERLKGVDSTLKIQPAKLEDSAVYLCASSLNRFSPLHFGNGTRLTVT.

CDR3 sequence reads: CASSLYRASYEQYF. The CDR3 bases are TGTGCCAGCAGCTTGTACAGGGCCTCCTACGAGCAGTACTTC. V is TRBV7-2 and J is TRBJ2-7; the D gene is possibly TRBD1 (6 bases). V gave up 3 bases and J gave up 0 bases, with 9 bases separating them. Germline-derived CDR1 and CDR2 are SGHTA and FQGNSA. This CDR3 contains 14 residues.

The gene calls are TRBV29-1 and TRBJ1-1, with D hard to call. CDR3 length: 16 residues. V was trimmed by 0 bases and J by 10 bases, leaving 24 bases between them. Germline V lookup: CDR1 SQVTM, CDR2 ANQGSEA. The CDR3 sequence: CSVEEGGALRGGGAFF. CDR3 DNA sequence: TGCAGCGTTGAAGAAGGAGGAGCCCTTAGAGGTGGCGGAGCTTTCTTT. The whole variable domain, remainder taken from reference TRBV29-1 and TRBJ1-1, is SAVISQKPSRDICQRGTSLTIQCQVDSQVTMMFWYRQQPGQSLTLIATANQGSEATYESGFVIDKFPISRPNLTFSTLTVSNMSPEDSSIYLCSVEEGGALRGGGAFFGQGTRLTVV.

J is TRBJ2-5 and V is TRBV28; 9 nucleotides match TRBD2. Unmatched junction bases numbered 8, after V lost 5 bases and J lost 1 base. Germline V lookup: CDR1 MDHEN, CDR2 SYDVKM. CDR3 length equals 16 residues. The CDR3 region is CASSLGGGGAQETQYF. The CDR3 nucleotides are TGTGCCAGCAGTCTCGGGGGCGGGGGGGCCCAAGAGACCCAGTACTTC.

This chain links TRBV7-2 with TRBJ2-4; 7 nucleotides align to TRBD1. There are 14 residues in the CDR3. J lost 1 base, V lost 6 bases, and 3 bases had no gene match. The germline CDR1 and CDR2 sequences are SGHTA and FQGNSA. CDR3 loop: CASSVTGAKNIQYF. The DNA of the CDR3 is TGTGCCAGCAGTGTGACAGGGGCCAAAAACATTCAGTACTTC. The entire variable domain, with the rest obtained from reference TRBV7-2 and TRBJ2-4, is as follows: GAGVSQSPSNKVTEKGKDVELRCDPISGHTALYWYRQSLGQGLEFLIYFQGNSAPDKSGLPSDRFSAERTGGSVSTLTIQRTQQEDSAVYLCASSVTGAKNIQYFGAGTRLSVL.

J is TRBJ2-2 and V is TRBV13; the match to TRBD1 covers 8 bases. Germline V gives CDR1 PRHDT, CDR2 FYEKMQ (reference sequence). Losses at the gene ends were 6 bases for V and 5 bases for J; bases not matched to a gene: 5. CDR3 length equals 14 residues. CDR3 protein: CASSTDRDTGELFF. The CDR3 DNA is TGTGCCAGCAGTACGGACAGGGATACCGGGGAGCTGTTTTTT. The full variable domain, rest sourced from reference TRBV13 and TRBJ2-2, is AAGVIQSPRHLIKEKRETATLKCYPIPRHDTVYWYQQGPGQDPQFLISFYEKMQSDKGSIPDRFSAQQFSDYHSELNMSSLELGDSALYFCASSTDRDTGELFFGEGSRLTVL.

The chain combines TRBV6-5 with TRBJ2-3, with a possible D match to TRBD2 (5 bases). The V end lost 0 bases, the J end lost 3 bases, and 13 bases lay between the germline ends. The CDR3 has 16 amino acids. Germline V gene sequence: CDR1 MNHEY, CDR2 SVGAGI. The CDR3 bases are TGTGCCAGCAGTTACTCGTTCGGAAGCGGTACAGATACGCAGTATTTT. Translated: CASSYSFGSGTDTQYF.

The chain joins TRBV4-1 to TRBJ2-3; unclear D gene. The germline V gene encodes CDR1 MGHRA and CDR2 YSYEKL. This CDR3 is built from 14 residues. V lost 1 base, J lost 2 bases, and 7 bases lay in between. This CDR3 is CASSQVHVTDTQYF. CDR3 nucleotides: TGCGCCAGCAGCCAAGTACATGTCACAGATACGCAGTATTTT.

This clone was observed a handful of times. This chain links TRBV6-5 with TRBJ1-5, with 7 nucleotides matching TRBD1. Unmatched junction bases numbered 6, after V lost 5 bases and J lost 2 bases. This CDR3 has 15 residues. The V gene's germline CDR1 is MNHEY and CDR2 SVGAGI. The CDR3 region is CASSRQGQGNQPQHF. CDR3 DNA sequence: TGTGCCAGCAGTCGACAGGGTCAGGGCAATCAGCCCCAGCATTTT.

The chain has TRBV27 and TRBJ1-5; 10 bases fit TRBD1. J was trimmed by 7 bases and V by 4 bases; bases with no gene match: 7. CDR1 and CDR2 from the germline V gene are MNHEY and SMNVEV (reference sequence). The CDR3 loop spans 15 amino acids. For the CDR3, the DNA is TGTGCCAGCAGTTACCGCGGGACAGGGGTCCAGCCCCAGCATTTT. This sequence encodes CASSYRGTGVQPQHF.

Only a few counts were recorded for this clone. The rearrangement joins TRBV11-3 to TRBJ2-5, with 7 bases fitting TRBD1. The CDR3 runs 14 residues. The germline V gene has CDR1 SGHNT and CDR2 YENEEA. The V and J ends lost 5 bases and 3 bases, in that order; junction bases with no gene match: 6. CDR3 sequence: CASSGGDREETQYF. CDR3 in DNA: TGTGCCAGCAGCGGGGGCGACAGGGAAGAGACCCAGTACTTC. Looking up the rest from reference TRBV11-3 and TRBJ2-5 gives the full variable domain: EAGVVQSPRYKIIEKKQPVAFWCNPISGHNTLYWYLQNLGQGPELLIRYENEEAVDDSQLPKDRFSAERLKGVDSTLKIQPAELGDSAVYLCASSGGDREETQYFGPGTRLLVL.

This chain links TRBV27 with TRBJ1-2; 9 nucleotides match TRBD1. CDR1 MNHEY and CDR2 SMNVEV come from the germline V gene (reference sequence). V shed 6 bases and J 7 bases; nucleotides not matched to a gene: 6. The CDR3 is 13 amino acids. CDR3 coding DNA: TGTGCCAGCAGACTACAGGGGGCGGTTGGCTACACCTTC. It codes for CASRLQGAVGYTF.